The present TCR beta chain was sequenced within a study of blood T cell repertoires in COVID-19. The overall study: There were acute and convalescent COVID-19 samples, and they came from the United States, Italy and Spain. T cells, B-cell-depleted T cells, or PBMCs supplied cDNA or gDNA.

This clone has a single count. The germline V gene encodes CDR1 SGHRS and CDR2 YFSETQ. V was shortened by 4 bases and J by 0 bases, with 13 bases between the two germline ends. CDR3 length: 15 amino acids. In the study's own analysis: Amplification with reference gene primers provided the estimates of nucleated cell counts. This table comes from immunoSEQ multiplex PCR, and its TCRdb copy is limited to in-frame clones, with some not included. The D gene and trimming were derived from the DNA, and the V and J assignments and clone size from that table. There are 170,000 or so clones in the sample; roughly 84% occur only once, and around an eighth lies in the top ten.

Sequencing input: peripheral blood. This chain connects TRBV5-1 to TRBJ1-2; weak D call: TRBD1 (5 bases). The receptor was derived from a man younger than 30 with active or convalescent COVID-19. The CDR3 reads CASSPRGASNYGYTF. The DNA of the CDR3 is TGCGCCAGCAGCCCCCGCGGGGCCTCTAACTATGGCTACACCTTC.